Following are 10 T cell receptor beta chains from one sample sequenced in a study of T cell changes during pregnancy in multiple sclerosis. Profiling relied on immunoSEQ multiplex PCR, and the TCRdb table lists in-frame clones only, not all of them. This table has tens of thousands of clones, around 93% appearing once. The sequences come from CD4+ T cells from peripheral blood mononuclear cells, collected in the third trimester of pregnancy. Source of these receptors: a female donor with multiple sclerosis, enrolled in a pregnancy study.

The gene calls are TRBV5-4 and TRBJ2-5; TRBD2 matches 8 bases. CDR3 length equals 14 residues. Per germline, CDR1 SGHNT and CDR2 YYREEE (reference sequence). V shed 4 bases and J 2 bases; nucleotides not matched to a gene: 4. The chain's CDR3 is CASSGRGGQETQYF. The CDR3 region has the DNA TGTGCCAGCAGCGGACGGGGGGGGCAAGAGACCCAGTACTTC.

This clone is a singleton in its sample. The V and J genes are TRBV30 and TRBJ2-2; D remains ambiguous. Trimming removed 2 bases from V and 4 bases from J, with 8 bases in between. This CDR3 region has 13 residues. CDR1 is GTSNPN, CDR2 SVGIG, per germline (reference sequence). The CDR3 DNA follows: TGTGCCTGGAGTAAAACATTCACCGGGGAGCTGTTTTTT. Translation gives CAWSKTFTGELFF.

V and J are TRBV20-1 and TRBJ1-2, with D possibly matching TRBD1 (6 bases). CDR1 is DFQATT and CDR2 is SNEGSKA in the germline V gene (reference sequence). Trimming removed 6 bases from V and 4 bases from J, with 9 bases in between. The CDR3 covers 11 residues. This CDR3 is CSAGGGYGYTF. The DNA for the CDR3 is TGCAGTGCAGGGGGGGGCTATGGCTACACCTTC.

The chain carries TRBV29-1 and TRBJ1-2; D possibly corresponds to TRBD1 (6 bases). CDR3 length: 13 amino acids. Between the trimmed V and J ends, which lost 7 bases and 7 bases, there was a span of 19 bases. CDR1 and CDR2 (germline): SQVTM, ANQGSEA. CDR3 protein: CSAKGQGFSGYTF. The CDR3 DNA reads TGCAGCGCCAAGGGGCAGGGGTTTAGTGGCTACACCTTC.

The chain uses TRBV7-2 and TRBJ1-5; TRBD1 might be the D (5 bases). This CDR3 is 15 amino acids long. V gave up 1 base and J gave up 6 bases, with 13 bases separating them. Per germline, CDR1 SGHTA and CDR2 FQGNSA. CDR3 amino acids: CASSLGVRESQPQHF. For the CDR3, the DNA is TGTGCCAGCAGCTTAGGAGTCAGGGAAAGTCAGCCCCAGCATTTT.

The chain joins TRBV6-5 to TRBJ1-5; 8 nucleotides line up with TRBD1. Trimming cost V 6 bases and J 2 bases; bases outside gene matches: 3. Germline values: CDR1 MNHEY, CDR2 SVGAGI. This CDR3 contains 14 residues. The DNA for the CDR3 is TGTGCCAGCAGCCAGGACAGGGGCAATCAGCCCCAGCATTTT. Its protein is CASSQDRGNQPQHF.

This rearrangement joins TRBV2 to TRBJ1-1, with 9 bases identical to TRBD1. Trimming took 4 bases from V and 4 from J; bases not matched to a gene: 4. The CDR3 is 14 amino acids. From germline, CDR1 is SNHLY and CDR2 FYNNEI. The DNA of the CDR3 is TGTGCCAGCAGTGTTGAGACAGGGGGCACTGAAGCTTTCTTT. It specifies CASSVETGGTEAFF. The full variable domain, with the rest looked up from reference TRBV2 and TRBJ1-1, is EPEVTQTPSHQVTQMGQEVILRCVPISNHLYFYWYRQILGQKVEFLVSFYNNEISEKSEIFDDQFSVERPDGSNFTLKIRSTKLEDSAMYFCASSVETGGTEAFFGQGTRLTVV.

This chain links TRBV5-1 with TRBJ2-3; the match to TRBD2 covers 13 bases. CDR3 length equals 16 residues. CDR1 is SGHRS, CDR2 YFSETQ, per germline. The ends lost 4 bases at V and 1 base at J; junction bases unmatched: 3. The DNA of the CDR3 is TGCGCCAGCAGCACTGGACTAGCGGGGGGCACAGATACGCAGTATTTT. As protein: CASSTGLAGGTDTQYF.

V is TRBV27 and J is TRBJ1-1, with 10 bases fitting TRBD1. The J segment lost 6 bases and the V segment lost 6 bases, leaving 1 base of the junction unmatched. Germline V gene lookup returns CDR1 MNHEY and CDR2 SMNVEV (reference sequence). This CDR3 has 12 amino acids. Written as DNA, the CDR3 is TGTGCCAGCAGGACAGGGGGCGCTGAAGCTTTCTTT. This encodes CASRTGGAEAFF.

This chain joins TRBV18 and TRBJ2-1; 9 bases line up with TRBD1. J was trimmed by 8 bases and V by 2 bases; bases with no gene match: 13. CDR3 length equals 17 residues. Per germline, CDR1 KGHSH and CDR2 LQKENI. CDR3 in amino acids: CASSPSAWDRVPYEQFF. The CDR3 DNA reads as TGTGCCAGCTCACCATCGGCTTGGGACAGGGTACCGTATGAGCAGTTCTTC.